The 20 T cell receptor beta chains listed next were all sequenced from one sample in a study of post-analysis software for immune sequencing data (dated by TCRdb to about 2015). What the work shows at the level of the full study, not this receptor alone: Significantly higher frequencies in patients than in controls were found for five or six TRBV segments, including TRBV5-6, TRBV5-1 and TRBV20-1.

These receptors have no identified antigens. Library preparation employed PCR. TCRdb shows the sequencer as Illumina HiSeq 2500. Unique molecular identifiers were incorporated into TCR beta cDNA libraries to reduce PCR and sequencing biases. TCRdb reprocessing: public reads trimmed at Q25 with fastp, clones called with MiXCR, in-frame beta chains kept. CDR3 protein sequences are deduplicated, and each keeps its most common genes and DNA. The sample yields about 460,000 distinct CDR3 sequences; 40% to 55% were counted once. The ten largest make up around an eighth of the sample. The sample comprised blood. These receptors came from a girl aged 5-17 years with multiple sclerosis.

This clonotype was seen at least ten times. The rearrangement joins TRBV20-1 to TRBJ2-7; possible D gene TRBD1, 5 bases. V shed 3 bases and J shed 3 bases, with 12 bases lying between them. Germline V lookup: CDR1 DFQATT, CDR2 SNEGSKA (reference sequence). The CDR3 extends over 13 amino acids. CDR3 DNA: TGCAGTGCTAGCTCGACAGTTAACTACGAGCAGTACTTC. It is translated as CSASSTVNYEQYF.

V gene TRBV7-9 combines with J gene TRBJ2-7; D is uncertain. Trimming pared 1 base from V and 3 bases from J, leaving 10 bases between. Germline CDR1 and CDR2: SEHNR and FQNEAQ (reference sequence). The CDR3 is 14 residues long. CDR3 in DNA: TGTGCCAGCAGCTTAGTTACCAACAACTACGAGCAGTACTTC. This translates into CASSLVTNNYEQYF.

This clonotype has a handful of counts. CDR3 sequence reads: CASSQFGDTQYF. The CDR3 nucleotides read TGTGCCAGCAGCCAATTTGGAGATACGCAGTATTTT. This chain uses TRBV7-9 with TRBJ2-3; no clear D gene. V dropped 5 bases and J dropped 5 bases, with 8 bases sitting between them. The CDR3 covers 12 residues. Looked up from germline, CDR1 is SEHNR and CDR2 is FQNEAQ (reference sequence). The whole variable domain, filled in from reference TRBV7-9 and TRBJ2-3, reads DTGVSQNPRHKITKRGQNVTFRCDPISEHNRLYWYRQTLGQGPEFLTYFQNEAQLEKSRLLSDRFSAERPKGSFSTLEIQRTEQGDSAMYLCASSQFGDTQYFGPGTRLTVL.

This clonotype has only a few counts. The gene calls are TRBV20-1 and TRBJ2-3; 11 bases are a match to TRBD2. After removal of 3 bases from V and 4 bases from J, the junction contained 6 bases not matched to a gene. This CDR3 is built from 15 residues. Germline V gives CDR1 DFQATT, CDR2 SNEGSKA (reference sequence). The DNA for the CDR3 is TGCAGTGCTAGTCCTAGCGGGAGGCTCTCAGATACGCAGTATTTT. This translates into CSASPSGRLSDTQYF.

The chain uses TRBV5-1 and TRBJ2-1, with 12 nucleotides matching TRBD2. Losses at the gene ends were 3 bases for V and 3 bases for J; bases not matched to a gene: 7. This CDR3 region has 17 residues. Germline loops: CDR1 SGHRS, CDR2 YFSETQ. The CDR3 loop reads CASSSGLAGLYYNEQFF. CDR3 sequence (DNA): TGCGCCAGCAGCTCAGGACTAGCGGGACTGTACTACAATGAGCAGTTCTTC.

J is TRBJ2-1 and V is TRBV20-1, with D uncertain. The germline V and J ends were trimmed by 5 bases and 0 bases, with 8 bases remaining between them. The germline V gene encodes CDR1 DFQATT and CDR2 SNEGSKA (reference sequence). This CDR3 has 13 residues. The CDR3 protein is CSADRDSYNEQFF. The CDR3 nucleotides read TGCAGTGCTGATAGGGACTCCTACAATGAGCAGTTCTTC.

The chain links TRBV20-1 to TRBJ2-5, with D unresolved. V was clipped by 5 bases and J by 2 bases, with 12 bases between them. CDR3 length: 13 residues. The germline V gene encodes CDR1 DFQATT and CDR2 SNEGSKA (reference sequence). The DNA of the CDR3 is TGCAGTGCTGGCGACTCATTACAAGAGACCCAGTACTTC. Its protein product is CSAGDSLQETQYF.

This clonotype showed up just a few times. The genes are TRBV2 and TRBJ2-7, with D possibly TRBD1 on 6 matching bases. CDR1 SNHLY and CDR2 FYNNEI come from the germline V gene. V lost 6 bases, J lost 1 base, and 13 bases lay in between. CDR3 length: 14 residues. CDR3: CASRGDTKSYEQYF. The CDR3, as DNA: TGTGCCAGCAGGGGGGACACGAAATCCTACGAGCAGTACTTC.

The chain has TRBV5-1 and TRBJ2-5; D call uncertain. Trimming took off 7 bases at V and 2 bases at J, with 9 bases between the two ends. The CDR3 is 12 residues long. Germline V gives CDR1 SGHRS, CDR2 YFSETQ. CDR3 sequence: CASRRPQETQYF. The CDR3 DNA is TGCGCCAGCCGACGGCCACAAGAGACCCAGTACTTC.

This chain uses TRBV10-3 with TRBJ2-5; TRBD1 is a possible D gene (5 bases). The DNA end is more similar to TRBJ2-7, so the J call may be wrong. Per germline, CDR1 ENHRY and CDR2 SYGVKD. This CDR3 is built from 14 residues. CDR3 sequence (DNA): TGTGCCATCACCGAAGAGGACAAGTCCCACGAGCAGTACTTC. Protein product: CAITEEDKSHEQYF.

The chain links TRBV19 to TRBJ2-5; 8 bases fit TRBD1. The junction had 14 bases not matched to a gene; V was cut back by 7 bases and J by 1 base. Germline CDR1 reads LNHDA; CDR2 reads SQIVND (reference sequence). CDR3 length: 17 amino acids. CDR3 sequence (DNA): TGTGCCAGTAAGGAGAGAGGTAAAACAGGGGGCCAAGAGACCCAGTACTTC. This translates into CASKERGKTGGQETQYF.

V usage is TRBV28 and J usage is TRBJ2-7; 9 nucleotides agree with TRBD1. CDR3 size: 15 residues. Germline V CDR1 and CDR2: MDHEN, SYDVKM. J gave up 7 bases and V 4 bases, and 11 bases lay outside the gene matches. CDR3 nucleotide sequence: TGTGCCAGCAGTTCTCCCGGGACAGGGAAAGGGGAGCAGTACTTC. It is translated as CASSSPGTGKGEQYF.

This clonotype was counted only a few times. The gene calls are TRBV7-8 and TRBJ2-2; possible D gene TRBD2, 6 bases. The CDR3 sequence is 14 residues long. The germline V gene encodes CDR1 SGHVS and CDR2 FQNEAQ. V dropped 4 bases and J dropped 4 bases, with 10 bases sitting between them. The CDR3 DNA reads TGTGCCAGCAGCTCGGTTAGCGGCACCGGGGAGCTGTTTTTT. It specifies CASSSVSGTGELFF.

The J gene is TRBJ2-1, the V gene TRBV15; D not certain. V was trimmed by 0 bases and J by 3 bases, leaving 12 bases between them. CDR3 length: 16 amino acids. Germline CDR1 reads LNHNV; CDR2 reads YYDKDF (reference sequence). The CDR3 sequence: CATSRDLDPYYNEQFF. The CDR3 DNA follows: TGTGCCACCAGCAGAGATTTAGACCCTTACTACAATGAGCAGTTCTTC.

The rearrangement joins TRBV5-1 to TRBJ1-1; 10 bases fit TRBD1. From germline, CDR1 is SGHRS and CDR2 YFSETQ. This CDR3 contains 16 residues. V lost 1 base and J lost 0; bases outside the gene matches: 3. The CDR3 bases are TGCGCCAGCAGCTTGTCGACAGGGGGCATGAACACTGAAGCTTTCTTT. Protein sequence: CASSLSTGGMNTEAFF.

This clonotype was picked up a small number of times. This chain connects TRBV20-1 to TRBJ2-5, with D possibly TRBD2 on 5 matching bases. The end of the DNA is better explained by TRBJ2-7, so the J call may be wrong. The CDR3 has 14 amino acids. CDR1 and CDR2 (germline): DFQATT, SNEGSKA (reference sequence). This CDR3 is CSARLLEYQYEQYF. The DNA of the CDR3 is TGCAGTGCTAGATTACTAGAATATCAATACGAGCAGTACTTC.

This clonotype turned up a few times. The J gene is TRBJ1-1, the V gene TRBV29-1, with 10 bases aligning to TRBD1. This CDR3 region has 16 residues. Germline CDR1 reads SQVTM; CDR2 reads ANQGSEA. The V and J ends lost 6 bases and 6 bases, in that order; junction bases with no gene match: 16. Here the CDR3 reads CSVVTGTGQGSAEAFF. DNA of the CDR3: TGCAGCGTGGTAACGGGGACGGGACAGGGGTCCGCTGAAGCTTTCTTT.

The chain combines TRBV7-2 with TRBJ2-3; D ambiguous. There are 12 residues in the CDR3. Trimming cost V 2 bases and J 10 bases, with 10 bases left between them. Per the germline V gene, CDR1 is SGHTA and CDR2 is FQGNSA. The CDR3 sequence is CASSLIRDAQYF. In DNA, the CDR3 is TGTGCCAGCAGCTTAATTAGGGATGCGCAGTATTTT. Supplemented by reference TRBV7-2 and TRBJ2-3, the full variable domain reads GAGVSQSPSNKVTEKGKDVELRCDPISGHTALYWYRQSLGQGLEFLIYFQGNSAPDKSGLPSDRFSAERTGGSVSTLTIQRTQQEDSAVYLCASSLIRDAQYFGPGTRLTVL.

The chain is built from TRBV12-3 or TRBV12-4 and TRBJ2-5, with 12 bases fitting TRBD2. The CDR3 extends over 18 amino acids. The V segment lost 5 bases and the J segment 11 bases; nucleotides outside the gene matches: 21. The CDR3 DNA reads as TGTGCCAGCAGTCTGCGGACTAGCGGGACGGCCAGGAGGAATGAGCAGTACTTC. It codes for CASSLRTSGTARRNEQYF.

This chain connects TRBV20-1 to TRBJ2-1; 9 nucleotides agree with TRBD2. V lost 6 bases to trimming and J lost 6 bases; unmatched junction nucleotides: 3. The CDR3 runs to 12 residues. Germline V gives CDR1 DFQATT, CDR2 SNEGSKA (reference sequence). The CDR3 DNA is TGCAGTGCCTTGACTAGCGGCAATGAGCAGTTCTTC. It translates to CSALTSGNEQFF.